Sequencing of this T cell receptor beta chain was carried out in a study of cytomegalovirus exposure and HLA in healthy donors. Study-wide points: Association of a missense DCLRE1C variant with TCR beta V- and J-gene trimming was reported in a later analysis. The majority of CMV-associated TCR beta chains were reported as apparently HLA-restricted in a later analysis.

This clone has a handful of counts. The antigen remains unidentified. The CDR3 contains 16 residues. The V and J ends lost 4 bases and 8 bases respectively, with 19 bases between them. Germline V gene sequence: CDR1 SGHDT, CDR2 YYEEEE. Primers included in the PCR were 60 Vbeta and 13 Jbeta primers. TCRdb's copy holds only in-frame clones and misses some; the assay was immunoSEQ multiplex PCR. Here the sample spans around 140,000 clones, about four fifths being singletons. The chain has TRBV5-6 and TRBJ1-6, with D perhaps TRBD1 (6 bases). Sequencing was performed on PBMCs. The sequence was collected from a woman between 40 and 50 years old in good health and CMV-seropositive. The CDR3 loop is CASSIGTQLAYSPLHF. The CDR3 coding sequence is TGTGCCAGCAGCATCGGGACACAACTTGCCTATTCACCCCTCCACTTT.